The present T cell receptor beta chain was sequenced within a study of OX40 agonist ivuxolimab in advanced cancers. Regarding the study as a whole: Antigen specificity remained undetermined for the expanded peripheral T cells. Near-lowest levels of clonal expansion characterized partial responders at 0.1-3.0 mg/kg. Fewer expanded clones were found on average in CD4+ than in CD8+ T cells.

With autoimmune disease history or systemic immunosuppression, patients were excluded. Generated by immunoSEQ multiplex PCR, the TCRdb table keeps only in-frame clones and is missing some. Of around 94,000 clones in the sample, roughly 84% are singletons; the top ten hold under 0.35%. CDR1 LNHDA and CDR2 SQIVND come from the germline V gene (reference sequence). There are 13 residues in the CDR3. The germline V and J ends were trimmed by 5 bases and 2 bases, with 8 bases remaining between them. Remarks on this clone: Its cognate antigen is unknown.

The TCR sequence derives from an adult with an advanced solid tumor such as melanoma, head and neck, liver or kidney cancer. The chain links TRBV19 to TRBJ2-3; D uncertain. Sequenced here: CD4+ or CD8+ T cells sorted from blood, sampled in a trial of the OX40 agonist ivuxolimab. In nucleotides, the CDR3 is TGTGCCAGTAGTGGCGGTTTCACAGATACGCAGTATTTT. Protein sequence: CASSGGFTDTQYF.